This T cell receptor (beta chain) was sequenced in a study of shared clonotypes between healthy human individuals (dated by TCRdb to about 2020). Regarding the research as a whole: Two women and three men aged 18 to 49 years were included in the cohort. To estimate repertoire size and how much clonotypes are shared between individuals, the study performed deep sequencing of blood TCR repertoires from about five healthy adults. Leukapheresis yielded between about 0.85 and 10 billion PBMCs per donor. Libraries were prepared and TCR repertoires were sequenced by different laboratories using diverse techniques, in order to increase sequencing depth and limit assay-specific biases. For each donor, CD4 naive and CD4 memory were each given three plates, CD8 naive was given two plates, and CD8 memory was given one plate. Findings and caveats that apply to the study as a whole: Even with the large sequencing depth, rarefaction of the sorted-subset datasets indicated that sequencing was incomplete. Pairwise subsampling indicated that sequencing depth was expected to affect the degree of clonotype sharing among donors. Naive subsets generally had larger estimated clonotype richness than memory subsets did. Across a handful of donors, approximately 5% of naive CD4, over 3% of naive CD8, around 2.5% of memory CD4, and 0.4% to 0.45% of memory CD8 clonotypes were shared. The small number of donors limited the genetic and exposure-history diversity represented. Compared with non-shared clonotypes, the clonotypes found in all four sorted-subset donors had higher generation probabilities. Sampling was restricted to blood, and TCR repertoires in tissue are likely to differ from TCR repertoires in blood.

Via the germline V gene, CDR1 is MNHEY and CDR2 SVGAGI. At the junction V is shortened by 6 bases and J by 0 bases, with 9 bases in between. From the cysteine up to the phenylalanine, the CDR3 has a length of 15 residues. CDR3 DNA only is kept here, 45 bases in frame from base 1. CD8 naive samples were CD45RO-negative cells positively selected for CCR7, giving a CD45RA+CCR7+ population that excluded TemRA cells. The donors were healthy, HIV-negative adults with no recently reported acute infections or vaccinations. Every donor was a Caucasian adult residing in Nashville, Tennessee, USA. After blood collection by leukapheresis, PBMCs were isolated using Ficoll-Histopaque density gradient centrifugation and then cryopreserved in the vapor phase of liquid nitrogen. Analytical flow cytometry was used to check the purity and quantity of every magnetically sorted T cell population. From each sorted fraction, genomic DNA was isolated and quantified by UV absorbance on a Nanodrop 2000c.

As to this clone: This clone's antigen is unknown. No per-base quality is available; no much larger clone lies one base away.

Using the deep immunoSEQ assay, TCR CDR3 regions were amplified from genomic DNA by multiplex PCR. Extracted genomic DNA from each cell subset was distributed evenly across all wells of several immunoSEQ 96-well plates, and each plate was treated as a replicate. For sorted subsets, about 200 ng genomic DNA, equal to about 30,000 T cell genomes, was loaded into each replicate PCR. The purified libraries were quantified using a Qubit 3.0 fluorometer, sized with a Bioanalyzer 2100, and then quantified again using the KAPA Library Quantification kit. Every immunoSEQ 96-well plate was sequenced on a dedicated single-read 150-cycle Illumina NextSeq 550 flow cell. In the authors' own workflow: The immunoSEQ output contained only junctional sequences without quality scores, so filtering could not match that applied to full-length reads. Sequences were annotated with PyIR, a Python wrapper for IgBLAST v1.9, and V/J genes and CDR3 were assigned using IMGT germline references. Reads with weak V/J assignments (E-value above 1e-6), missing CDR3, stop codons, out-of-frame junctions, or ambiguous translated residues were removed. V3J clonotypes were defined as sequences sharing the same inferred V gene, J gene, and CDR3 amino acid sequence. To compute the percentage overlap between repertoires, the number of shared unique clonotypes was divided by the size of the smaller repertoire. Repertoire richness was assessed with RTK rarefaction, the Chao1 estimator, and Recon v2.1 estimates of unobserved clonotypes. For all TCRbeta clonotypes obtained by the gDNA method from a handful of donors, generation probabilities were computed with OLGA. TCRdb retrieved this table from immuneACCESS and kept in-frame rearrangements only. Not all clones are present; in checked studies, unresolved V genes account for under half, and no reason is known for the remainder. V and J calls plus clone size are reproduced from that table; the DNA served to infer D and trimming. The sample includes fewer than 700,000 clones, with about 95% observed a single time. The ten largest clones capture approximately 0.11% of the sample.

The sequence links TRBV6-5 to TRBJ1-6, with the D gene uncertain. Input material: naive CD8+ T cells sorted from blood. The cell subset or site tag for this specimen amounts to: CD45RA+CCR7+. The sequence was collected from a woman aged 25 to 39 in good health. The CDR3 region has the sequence CASRAGSSYNSPLHF. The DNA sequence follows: TGTGCCAGCAGAGCAGGAAGCTCCTATAATTCACCCCTCCACTTT.